The rows below give T cell receptor beta chains drawn from one sample of a study of T cell responses to AZD1222 COVID-19 vaccine. The repertoire was sequenced with immunoSEQ multiplex PCR; TCRdb's copy has only in-frame clones and lacks some. Of 95,000 to 110,000 clones in the sample, approximately 89% are singletons; the top ten hold 3.3%. The sequences come from peripheral blood, collected 28 days after the second dose of the MenACWY control vaccine. The receptor source for this set is an adult who received the MenACWY meningococcal vaccine as a control. Each CDR3 is given with its conserved first and last residue. D genes are given only for firm matches. Only some rows state a clone size, as once, few, many or a class for expanded clones.

NA	NA	TRBV5-4	TRBJ2-3	CASSLRGGTDTQYF	TGTGCCAGCAGCTTGCGGGGCGGCACAGATACGCAGTATTTT
TRBD1	NA	TRBV7-8	TRBJ1-4	CASSVRTGAAKLFF	TGTGCCAGCAGCGTACGGACAGGGGCTGCAAAACTGTTTTTT
NA	few	TRBV4-2	TRBJ2-7	CASSRGGEQYF	TGTGCCAGCAGCCGGGGAGGTGAGCAGTACTTC
NA	NA	TRBV19	TRBJ2-3	CASSIDHGTASTDTQYF	TGTGCCAGTAGTATAGATCATGGCACCGCTAGCACAGATACGCAGTATTTT
TRBD1	NA	TRBV4-1	TRBJ1-2	CASSQGLQGPRGRGYTF	TGCGCCAGCAGCCAAGGGTTACAGGGGCCGCGAGGTAGAGGCTACACCTTC
TRBD1	NA	TRBV10-2	TRBJ1-2	CASSPPGQGIGYTF	TGCGCCAGCAGCCCTCCGGGACAGGGAATTGGCTACACCTTC
NA	NA	TRBV28	TRBJ2-7	CASSLTGPYEQYF	TGTGCCAGCAGCCTTACAGGCCCCTACGAGCAGTACTTC
NA	NA	TRBV7-2	TRBJ1-6	CASSLGGDSPLHF	TGTGCCAGCAGCTTAGGGGGCGATTCACCCCTCCACTTT
TRBD1	few	TRBV19	TRBJ1-3	CASRDRGLGNTIYF	TGTGCCAGCAGAGACAGGGGGCTCGGAAACACCATATATTTT
NA	NA	TRBV9	TRBJ2-2	CASSVGVQNTGELFF	TGTGCCAGCAGCGTCGGGGTACAAAACACCGGGGAGCTGTTTTTT
NA	NA	TRBV7-3	TRBJ2-2	CASSLGRNTGELFF	TGTGCCAGCAGCTTAGGGAGGAACACCGGGGAGCTGTTTTTT
NA	NA	TRBV28	TRBJ2-7	CASSRRVDSYEQYF	TGTGCCAGTTCCCGAAGAGTAGATTCCTACGAGCAGTACTTC
NA	NA	TRBV20-1	TRBJ2-5	CSGVGWETQYF	TGCAGTGGGGTTGGATGGGAGACCCAGTACTTC
NA	NA	TRBV11-1	TRBJ2-7	CASSSRRQERSYEQYF	TGTGCCAGCAGCTCTCGACGACAGGAACGCTCCTACGAGCAGTACTTC
NA	NA	TRBV30	TRBJ2-7	CAWSSGQTYEQYF	TGTGCCTGGAGTTCAGGCCAGACCTACGAGCAGTACTTC
TRBD2	NA	TRBV19	TRBJ2-3	CASSIGGARTDTQYF	TGTGCCAGTAGTATCGGGGGGGCCCGCACAGATACGCAGTATTTT
TRBD1	NA	TRBV7-2	TRBJ1-5	CASSSGQGASQPQHF	TGTGCCAGCAGCTCCGGACAGGGGGCTAGTCAGCCCCAGCATTTT
NA	NA	TRBV6-5	TRBJ1-2	CASKVPGSYGYTF	TGTGCCAGCAAAGTCCCAGGGAGCTATGGCTACACCTTC
NA	NA	TRBV19	TRBJ2-2	CASRSGQSGGLFF	TGTGCCAGTAGATCTGGGCAATCCGGAGGGCTGTTTTTT
NA	NA	TRBV28	TRBJ2-5	CASSSQRETQYF	TGTGCCAGCAGTTCCCAACGCGAGACCCAGTACTTC
NA	NA	TRBV7-2	TRBJ2-3	CASSFEWSQDTQYF	TGTGCCAGCAGCTTTGAATGGAGTCAGGATACGCAGTATTTT
NA	NA	TRBV30	TRBJ2-2	CAWSVLRFTGELFF	TGTGCCTGGAGTGTATTGAGGTTTACCGGGGAGCTGTTTTTT
NA	NA	TRBV28	TRBJ1-6	CASVAGANYNSPLHF	TGTGCCAGCGTCGCAGGGGCCAATTATAATTCACCCCTCCACTTT
NA	NA	TRBV18	TRBJ1-1	CASSPGQQNTEAFF	TGTGCCAGCTCACCAGGACAGCAGAACACTGAAGCTTTCTTT
NA	NA	TRBV13	TRBJ1-2	CASSLYSDRGYTF	TGTGCCAGCAGCCTGTACAGTGATCGGGGCTACACCTTC
NA	NA	TRBV6-5	TRBJ1-6	CASRRDGANSPLHF	TGTGCCAGCAGGAGAGACGGCGCCAATTCACCCCTCCACTTT
NA	many	TRBV27	TRBJ2-7	CASHGVGVEQYF	TGTGCCAGTCACGGAGTGGGTGTCGAGCAGTACTTC
NA	NA	TRBV28	TRBJ1-2	CASRASENYGYTF	TGTGCCAGCAGGGCCTCGGAAAACTATGGCTACACCTTC
NA	few	TRBV24-1	TRBJ1-2	CATLGRMVGGIGYGYTF	TGTGCCACCCTCGGTCGCATGGTAGGGGGAATTGGCTATGGCTACACCTTC
TRBD1	NA	TRBV12-3/TRBV12-4	TRBJ1-1	CASSLEYLQGAFF	TGTGCCAGCAGTTTAGAGTATCTACAGGGGGCTTTCTTT
NA	once	TRBV7-2	TRBJ1-5	CASSLRRMEPQHF	TGTGCCAGCAGCTTACGCCGCATGGAGCCCCAGCATTTT
NA	NA	TRBV7-9	TRBJ1-4	CASSQNEKLFF	TGTGCCAGCAGCCAGAATGAAAAACTGTTTTTT
NA	NA	TRBV2	TRBJ1-3	CASSEAGWGNTIYF	TGTGCCAGCAGTGAAGCAGGGTGGGGAAACACCATATATTTT
NA	NA	TRBV9	TRBJ2-3	CASSVVWGTDTQYF	TGTGCCAGCAGCGTAGTCTGGGGCACAGATACGCAGTATTTT
NA	few	TRBV5-4	TRBJ1-2	CASSEPSRGYTF	TGTGCCAGCAGCGAGCCAAGTCGAGGCTACACCTTC
TRBD2	NA	TRBV11-2	TRBJ2-3	CASSLWSSGAITDTQYF	TGTGCCAGCAGCTTATGGTCTAGCGGGGCGATCACAGATACGCAGTATTTT
NA	NA	TRBV19	TRBJ2-5	CASSTARDRPVGETQYF	TGTGCCAGTAGCACCGCCAGGGACCGTCCGGTCGGAGAGACCCAGTACTTC
NA	NA	TRBV11-2	TRBJ2-7	CASSYPGFRGGEQYF	TGTGCCAGCAGCTACCCCGGGTTTCGCGGTGGAGAGCAGTACTTC
NA	few	TRBV15	TRBJ2-4	CATSRDNGKGLAKNIQYF	TGTGCCACCAGCAGAGATAATGGGAAGGGATTAGCCAAAAACATTCAGTACTTC
NA	few	TRBV5-1	TRBJ1-5	CASGGRVQPQHF	TGCGCCAGCGGAGGGAGGGTTCAGCCCCAGCATTTT
NA	once	TRBV3-1/TRBV3-2	TRBJ2-7	CASSQVAEQYF	TGTGCCAGCAGCCAAGTTGCCGAGCAGTACTTC
TRBD2	NA	TRBV5-1	TRBJ2-1	CASSYGTSFNEQFF	TGCGCCAGCAGCTACGGGACTAGCTTTAATGAGCAGTTCTTC
NA	NA	TRBV6-5	TRBJ2-1	CASSYRRSSYNEQFF	TGTGCCAGCAGTTACCGGCGGAGCTCCTACAATGAGCAGTTCTTC
NA	once	TRBV21-1	TRBJ1-3	CASRKGGAVYRNTIYF	TGTGCCAGCAGAAAAGGGGGCGCGGTATATAGGAACACCATATATTTT
NA	once	TRBV2	TRBJ1-2	CASSVWDYGYTF	TGTGCCAGCAGTGTTTGGGACTATGGCTACACCTTC
NA	NA	TRBV5-1	TRBJ2-7	CASSLGGSSYEQYF	TGCGCCAGCAGCTTGGGGGGCAGCTCCTACGAGCAGTACTTC
NA	NA	TRBV7-2	TRBJ2-5	CASSLEPSVETQYF	TGTGCCAGCAGCTTAGAGCCGTCTGTAGAGACCCAGTACTTC
NA	NA	TRBV5-1	TRBJ2-3	CASRFSPGGAGDTQYF	TGCGCCAGCAGATTTTCCCCAGGGGGGGCGGGAGATACGCAGTATTTT
NA	NA	TRBV18	TRBJ1-2	CASSLGSGYGYTF	TGTGCCAGCTCACTCGGGTCGGGCTATGGCTACACCTTC
NA	NA	TRBV10-3	TRBJ1-1	CATSVGLLGTEAFF	TGTGCCACCTCCGTGGGACTCCTCGGCACTGAAGCTTTCTTT
NA	NA	TRBV7-3	TRBJ2-7	CASSLIPGGETYEQYF	TGTGCCAGCAGCTTAATCCCAGGAGGGGAAACCTACGAGCAGTACTTC
TRBD1	NA	TRBV7-6	TRBJ2-7	CASSLEGGQGLGEQYF	TGTGCCAGCAGCTTAGAGGGGGGACAGGGGTTGGGCGAGCAGTACTTC
NA	NA	TRBV7-3	TRBJ2-1	CASSLMGAREQFF	TGTGCCAGCAGCTTAATGGGAGCCCGTGAGCAGTTCTTC
TRBD2	once	TRBV24-1	TRBJ2-5	CATSDARGVQETQYF	TGTGCCACCAGTGATGCGCGGGGGGTCCAAGAGACCCAGTACTTC
NA	NA	TRBV5-1	TRBJ1-1	CASSLSVVTEAFF	TGCGCCAGCAGCTTGTCGGTGGTTACTGAAGCTTTCTTT